Listed here is a single T cell receptor beta chain. The antigen it recognizes is unknown. There are no base qualities to consult, and no much larger clone falls within one base. The data were obtained in a study of cytomegalovirus exposure and HLA in healthy donors (dated by TCRdb to between 2016 and 2019). Broadly, across the study: In an earlier analysis of roughly 590 of the donors, approximately 300 Gb of sequence data and 117 million unique TCR beta sequences from about 179 million T cells were reported. To decide whether each TCR beta V gene segment behaved as functional or pseudogenic, an earlier analysis of some 540 of the donors relied on high-throughput TCR beta sequencing. Typing coverage differed by locus: A, B, C, DRB1 and DQB1 were typed in about 620-630 donors, DQA1 in around 500, DPA1 in around 610, and DPB1 in just under 490. HLA typing covered class I and class II loci at four-digit resolution. Every repertoire in the discovery cohort had been generated on one and the same sequencing platform. Donor age, sex, ethnicity and CMV serostatus were compiled alongside the repertoire data. On average, around 200,000 unique TCR beta nucleotide sequences were sequenced per donor among fewer than 500 genotyped donors of the cohort, with roughly 18% of those sequences being non-productive. To predict cytomegalovirus infection status, the study combined high-throughput TCR immunosequencing, statistical association of individual TCRs with disease status, and machine learning. Roughly 5 DR-DQ haplotypes were handled as single units for association and clustering, since linkage in the cohort was strong. About 330 gigabases of sequencing data and roughly 80 million unique TCR sequences made up an early release that covered some 640 HLA-typed donors. The T cell repertoires of 666 subjects were profiled by immunosequencing and related to cytomegalovirus serostatus. Besides the first cohort of 666 subjects, a separate validation cohort made up of around 120 different subjects was used. A later analysis re-analyzed previously published TCR beta repertoires from several hundred donors and added high-resolution HLA genotyping to study TCR occurrence patterns. The aim of the study was to test whether cataloging public T cell receptors could identify signatures of past pathogen exposure. In the later analysis, no new phenotypic data were used to find candidate immune exposures; instead, reliance was placed on TCR beta sequences and their occurrence across donors. The genetic ancestry cluster associated with self-reported Caucasian donors included around four fifths of the approximately 430 genotyped donors. Genome-wide SNP genotypes for about three fifths of the roughly 670 donors were used in a later genetic analysis, which treated that subset as a discovery cohort.

Trimming at the junction amounts to 2 bases on V and 8 bases on J, and the germline ends lie 13 bases apart. The CDR3 sequence holds 14 residues, the cysteine and phenylalanine included. Only the CDR3 portion is preserved as DNA: 42 bases, with reading frame beginning at the first base. The germline V gene specifies SGDLS as CDR1 and YYNGEE as CDR2. The method behind the library was the immunoSEQ multiplex PCR assay. The multiplex PCR relied on a mix of 60 forward primers for TCR Vbeta segments and 13 reverse primers for TCR Jbeta segments. The CDR3 region of rearranged TCR beta genes was amplified from genomic DNA with a multiplex PCR assay. Amplified TCR beta libraries were sequenced as 87-base-pair reads on the Illumina HiSeq System. Under the source paper's analysis protocol: A later analysis counted some 80 million unique TCR beta chains across the 550 to 750 repertoires, and around 9.9 million of these chains were shared by at least two donors. A nearest-neighbor algorithm error-corrected the raw reads and collapsed the reads into unique sequences, merging closely related sequences to remove PCR and sequencing errors. CDR3 sequences were aligned to IMGT reference sequences to assign V, D and J gene segments. For a sequence to be retained, a match of at least six nucleotides was required to both a V gene segment and a J gene segment. A rearrangement was called productive if the CDR3 had no stop codons and remained in frame with V and J, and every other rearrangement was called non-productive. Following IMGT convention, CDR3 was defined as the stretch from the second conserved V-encoded cysteine to the conserved J-encoded phenylalanine. In an earlier analysis of roughly 580 of the donors, sequences lacking an unambiguous match to a single V gene segment were excluded. An earlier analysis of 587 of the donors classified V segments as functional when productive rearrangements were above 56.7% and as segregating when the standard deviation between donors was above 5%. A statistical classification framework was developed to diagnose cytomegalovirus status using the catalog of TCR beta chain sequences. In a later analysis, V and J genes were assigned by comparing TCR nucleotide sequences against IMGT/GENE-DB human TR gene sequences. Using the TCRdist pipeline, a later analysis assigned CDR3 sequences along with most-parsimonious VDJ recombination scenarios. In a later analysis, each TCR beta chain was defined by its CDR3 amino acid sequence together with its V-gene family, and reads lacking a unique V-gene family were excluded. To address suspected cross-contamination and a sequencing artifact, a later analysis removed 550 to 750 highly shared, low-generation-probability nucleotide sequences. In a later analysis, a clonal expansion index for each public chain was calculated from normalized within-repertoire ranks of inferred template counts. In a later analysis, generation probabilities were computed using a VDJ recombination model fitted to out-of-frame rearrangements, and the results were checked against IGoR. Hypergeometric tests were used in a later analysis to score TCR-TCR, TCR-HLA and TCR-CMV co-occurrence, with a repertoire-size bias correction applied to the TCR pairs. False discovery rates were estimated in a later analysis by permuting HLA or CMV assignments 20 times. In a later analysis, co-occurring TCRs were grouped using DBSCAN, and TCRdist sequence similarity was added for clustering within HLA-allele-positive subsets. Co-occurrence clustering excluded repertoires with fewer than 30,000 or more than 120,000 public chains, plus five with anomalous nucleotide sharing. Here the immuneACCESS table is served through TCRdb, limited to in-frame sequences with V and J called. Missing clones are a known gap in these copies; in checked studies unresolved V genes cover under half, and the rest lacks a known reason. V and J calls plus clone size are reproduced from that table; the DNA served to infer D and trimming. The sample has roughly 150,000 clones on record, 65% to 80% of them singletons. The top ten clonotypes cover roughly 4.3% of the sample.

Study-level results and caveats: The classifier was reported to diagnose cytomegalovirus status with high specificity and sensitivity in both the original and validation cohorts. A later analysis found that most CMV-associated TCR beta chains appeared HLA-restricted, with HLA associations seemingly driven largely by CMV exposure. A later analysis found that HLA-associated TCR beta chains were more clonally expanded and had lower generation probabilities than equally common non-associated chains. Because some donors lacked HLA typing at each locus, the association tests relied only on the typed subset. In a later genetic analysis, fewer N-insertions in productive TCRs were reported among donors in an Asian-associated ancestry cluster than the 666-donor mean. In vitro tests confirmed that a few of the cytomegalovirus-associated TCR beta chains recognize cytomegalovirus antigens. Most TCR sequences were seen in very few donors, while some public TCRs were found in many individuals. According to the authors, the approach could potentially be generalized to other disease states and immunological phenotypes. At a false discovery rate of 0.05, a later analysis linked around 15,000 TCR beta sequences to specific HLA alleles. In a later analysis, the rate of TCR association differed among HLA loci, with DRB1 alleles having the most associated TCRs and HLA-C alleles having the fewest. Broadly in line with IMGT annotations, most TCR beta V segments showed up in productive rearrangements about 87% or about 30% of the time in an earlier analysis of under 700 of the donors. A later genetic analysis associated a missense DCLRE1C variant with V-gene and J-gene trimming of TCR beta chains, and an independent cohort replicated the association. The sequencing pipeline was judged likely to have produced a cluster of highly shared sequence variants as a technical artifact. A further reported finding was that TCR beta sequences accurately predicted the HLA-A and HLA-B alleles for most subjects in the first cohort. A later analysis reported that several top co-occurrence clusters appeared linked to parvovirus B19, influenza, CMV and Epstein-Barr virus. The earlier analysis of 587 of the donors excluded 15 to 20 rarely observed V segments, including chromosome 9 orphons, because counts were too low. Some IMGT-functional V segments, including TRBV6-2 and TRBV6-3, could not be told apart with the 87-base-pair reads, so those segments were excluded. For the cohort, immune exposure information was limited to CMV serostatus. The study listed approximately 160 TCR beta chains as associated with cytomegalovirus. Strong co-occurrence of HLA alleles, especially DR and DQ, made assigning TCR associations to individual alleles difficult. Correlated functional status among segregating V segments might reflect linkage disequilibrium, but an unknown experimental factor could not be ruled out. Presence/absence analyses assumed roughly uniform sequencing depth across donors, an assumption that may not hold. In this cohort, only TCR beta chains were sequenced, and detectable features were limited by the absence of alpha or paired-chain data.

In total, more than 500 healthy bone marrow donors made up the cohort. All cohort members were sampled while nominally healthy, although unrecorded immune exposures were likely present. The donor tested CMV seronegative and was one of the 352 seronegative cohort members. Each donor provided a peripheral blood sample, and peripheral blood mononuclear cells were used for TCR beta sequencing. Genomic DNA extraction from the blood cell samples was performed with the Qiagen DNeasy Blood Extraction Kit. The sample was PBMCs. The TCR was taken from a male donor in good health and CMV-seronegative. This chain joins TRBV9 to TRBJ1-4; TRBD1 is perhaps the D gene, given 6 matching bases. The DNA is TGTGCCAGCAGCGTTGGGGGGGCGATGGAAAAACTGTTTTTT. Translated, it reads CASSVGGAMEKLFF.